This T cell receptor beta chain was obtained from a study of cytomegalovirus exposure and HLA in healthy donors. About the research overall: Genetic ancestry analysis placed around 76% of the 410 or so donors that were genotyped in the Caucasian-associated cluster. The study, taken as a whole, reports: It is likely that the observed cluster of highly shared sequence variants was a sequencing artifact. Later analysis demonstrated an association between a missense DCLRE1C variant and TCR beta V- and J-gene trimming.

Concerning this clone: Antigen unknown.

The donors, nominally healthy at sampling, likely had unrecorded immune exposures. The PCR was carried out with 60 Vbeta primers and 13 Jbeta primers. TCRdb keeps only in-frame clones here, not all; method: immunoSEQ multiplex PCR. The table lists over 65,000 clones, 81% of them singletons, with roughly 6.8% in the top ten. Sequencing was carried out using PBMCs. This clonotype was obtained from a human donor in good health.

For the CDR3, the DNA is TGTGCCAGCAGTTACGTCCGGGAGCAGTACTTC. Translated: CASSYVREQYF. This chain connects TRBV6-6 to TRBJ2-7; D is unclear. The CDR3 has 11 amino acids. V was shortened by 2 bases and J by 7 bases, with 6 bases between the two germline ends. Germline V gene sequence: CDR1 MNHNY, CDR2 SVGAGI (reference sequence).